The T cell receptor beta chain described here comes from a study of yellow fever vaccine responses in identical twins. This CDR3 spans 15 amino acids. The V gene lost 1 base and the J gene lost 8 bases, with 15 bases spanning the gap. Germline CDR1 and CDR2: SGHAT and FQDESV (reference sequence). TCRdb called the RT-PCR reads again in MiXCR, with one record for every CDR3 protein. The repertoire holds more than 11,000 distinct CDR3 sequences, with 65% to 85% as singletons. Notes on the study in general: Reportedly, twins' vaccine T cell responses looked partly convergent and partly personalized.

Of note for this clonotype: Antigen: not known.

This chain joins TRBV11-1 and TRBJ2-1; possibly TRBD1 for D (5 bases). The input for sequencing was T cells from blood (PBMCs), unsorted or a sorted subset (not recorded which), taken before or after yellow fever vaccination (not recorded which). The TCR was taken from a woman aged 18-29 years who received the yellow fever vaccine. The CDR3 here is CASSLGGRSFDEQFF. CDR3 nucleotide sequence: TGTGCCAGCAGCTTAGGGGGCCGGAGCTTCGATGAGCAGTTCTTC.